This T cell receptor (beta chain) is drawn from a study of T cell repertoires in cytomegalovirus infection. The CDR3 loop spans 15 amino acids. Losses at the gene ends were 1 base for V and 9 bases for J; bases not matched to a gene: 7. Germline loops: CDR1 SGHTA, CDR2 FQGNSA. Via MiXCR, TCRdb re-called the reads, giving one row per CDR3 protein. The table records 250,000 to 300,000 distinct CDR3 sequences, approximately 17% of them present only once. The chain recombines TRBV7-2 with TRBJ2-1; 9 positions agree with TRBD2. This clonotype was sampled from a human donor in good health (CMV status not recorded). Some clones in this sample may be carry-over from other donors' samples. The specimen sequenced was CD8+ T cells from PBMCs. CDR3: CASSLGVAGVGEQFF. The DNA for the CDR3 is TGTGCCAGCAGCTTAGGAGTAGCGGGGGTGGGTGAGCAGTTCTTC. Together with reference TRBV7-2 and TRBJ2-1, the CDR3 gives the full variable domain: GAGVSQSPSNKVTEKGKDVELRCDPISGHTALYWYRQSLGQGLEFLIYFQGNSAPDKSGLPSDRFSAERTGGSVSTLTIQRTQQEDSAVYLCASSLGVAGVGEQFFGPGTRLTVL.